One T cell receptor beta chain is described in this entry. The read comes to an end 3 residues before the CDR3 does, leaving the germline J gene to fill in the end. This entry is derived from a study of T cells in women clearing cervical HPV infection. Study-level background: Case blood was drawn when the lesion was first found; control blood after infection became undetectable. For cases, blood was sampled a median approximately 150 days after lesion detection, interquartile range roughly 80 to 200 days.

immunoSEQ multiplex PCR used an average of approximately 1,300 ng genomic DNA. The table came from immunoSEQ multiplex PCR; TCRdb's copy has only in-frame clones and leaves some out. The clone table shows 30,000 to 35,000 clones, with the ten largest holding 1.6%. The CDR3 is made up of 13 amino acids. Germline V lookup: CDR1 ENHRY, CDR2 SYGVKD. J was trimmed by 5 bases and V by 10 bases; bases with no gene match: 8. The TCR originated in a woman between 18 and 70 years old with a cervical HPV16 infection that either progressed to CIN3+ or cleared (not recorded which). V and J are TRBV10-3 and TRBJ2-3; 8 bases are shared with TRBD2. Sequencing was performed on blood buffy coat. The CDR3 loop is CATERGQGDTQYF. CDR3 bases read: TGTGCCACCGAGCGGGGGCAGGGAGATACG.